The 27 T cell receptor beta chains listed next were all sequenced from one sample in a study of blood T cell repertoires in COVID-19. Some clones are missing from TCRdb's copy, which holds only in-frame ones; the method was immunoSEQ multiplex PCR. The sample yields 190,000 or so clones, about 90% seen once. Specimen: peripheral blood. Source of these receptors: a woman in her sixties or seventies with acute or convalescent COVID-19.

V usage is TRBV4-3 and J usage is TRBJ2-3, with TRBD2 matching over 9 bases. V was pared by 0 bases and J by 9 bases, with 7 bases of the junction left unmatched. Germline CDR1 and CDR2: LGHNA and YSLEER. The CDR3 covers 15 residues. DNA of the CDR3: TGCGCCAGCAGCCAAGATCGAGTAGCGGGAGAAACGCAGTATTTT. This encodes CASSQDRVAGETQYF.

This clone was seen a single time. The genes are TRBV7-3 and TRBJ1-4, with D unclear. This CDR3 has 14 residues. Germline CDR1 SGHTA, CDR2 FQGTGA. Trimming removed 5 bases at V and 5 bases at J, with 12 bases between. The CDR3 DNA reads TGTGCCAGCAGCCCTACAGCAGTGAATGAAAAACTGTTTTTT. Translation: CASSPTAVNEKLFF.

J is TRBJ2-1 and V is TRBV7-6, with TRBD2 matching over 8 bases. Germline V gives CDR1 SGHVS, CDR2 FNYEAQ. The V gene end was trimmed by 1 base and the J gene end by 2 bases; junction bases not matched to a gene: 7. This CDR3 comprises 17 residues. The CDR3 loop is CASSLVGGGNTYNEQFF. CDR3 nucleotide sequence: TGTGCCAGCAGCTTAGTGGGCGGGGGGAATACCTACAATGAGCAGTTCTTC.

This rearrangement joins TRBV5-4 to TRBJ2-7; D not resolved. This CDR3 is 12 amino acids long. Trimming pared 0 bases from V and 4 bases from J, leaving 5 bases between. Per the germline V gene, CDR1 is SGHNT and CDR2 is YYREEE (reference sequence). The CDR3, as DNA: TGTGCCAGCAGCTTGGGGCAGTACGAGCAGTACTTC. This gives the protein CASSLGQYEQYF.

CDR3 sequence: CASSQTGGESYTF. Written as DNA, the CDR3 is TGTGCCAGCAGCCAGACAGGGGGCGAAAGCTACACCTTC. The rearrangement uses TRBV11-3 and TRBJ1-2, with 10 positions matching TRBD1. The CDR3 extends over 13 amino acids. Per the germline V gene, CDR1 is SGHNT and CDR2 is YENEEA. Trimming cost V 5 bases and J 9 bases; bases outside gene matches: 6.

V gene TRBV15 combines with J gene TRBJ1-6; no reliable D call. Per germline, CDR1 LNHNV and CDR2 YYDKDF (reference sequence). The length of the CDR3 is 12 residues. Between the trimmed V and J ends, which lost 8 bases and 8 bases, there was a span of 10 bases. CDR3 DNA sequence: TGTGCCACCGGGAGAGACGATTCACCCCTCCACTTT. Translation: CATGRDDSPLHF.

This clone was found a few times. The rearrangement joins TRBV5-1 to TRBJ1-3, with a possible D match to TRBD1 (5 bases). From germline, CDR1 is SGHRS and CDR2 YFSETQ. Trimming pared 0 bases from V and 0 bases from J, leaving 10 bases between. This CDR3 is built from 16 residues. Here the CDR3 DNA reads TGCGCCAGCAGCTTGGAGCTGGGGGGCTCTGGAAACACCATATATTTT. This translates into CASSLELGGSGNTIYF.

This rearrangement joins TRBV12-5 to TRBJ2-2, with D tentatively TRBD1 (7 bases). CDR3 length: 15 amino acids. The germline V and J ends were trimmed by 6 bases and 8 bases, with 19 bases remaining between them. Germline V gene data show CDR1 as LGHNT and CDR2 as FRNRAP. The DNA of the CDR3 is TGTGCTAGTGGAACTCTCCAGGGGGGCGGGGGGGAGCTGTTTTTT. Translating gives CASGTLQGGGGELFF.

The rearrangement joins TRBV10-2 to TRBJ1-5; possibly TRBD1 for D (5 bases). The length of the CDR3 is 13 residues. The germline V gene has CDR1 WSHSY and CDR2 SAAADI. V shed 3 bases and J shed 12 bases, with 15 bases lying between them. CDR3 DNA: TGCGCCAGCAGTGAATTCCCCCAGGGCTACCAGCATTTT. The encoded protein is CASSEFPQGYQHF.

The chain is built from TRBV4-2 and TRBJ2-1, with 7 positions matching TRBD1. CDR3 length equals 14 residues. Germline V gene sequence: CDR1 LGHNA, CDR2 YNFKEQ. The V and J ends lost 3 bases and 5 bases, in that order; junction bases with no gene match: 4. Here the CDR3 DNA reads TGTGCCAGCAGCCATGGGGACAGAGACAATGAGCAGTTCTTC. It is translated as CASSHGDRDNEQFF.

The chain employs TRBV14 and TRBJ1-1; D not certain. The CDR3 covers 17 residues. Germline V CDR1 and CDR2: SGHDN, FVKESK. The V and J ends lost 1 base and 5 bases respectively, with 20 bases between them. For the CDR3, the DNA is TGTGCCAGCAGCCAAGGGCGCGGGTCCTCGGTGGTAACTGAAGCTTTCTTT. Encoded protein: CASSQGRGSSVVTEAFF.

The rearrangement joins TRBV9 to TRBJ2-2, with a possible D match to TRBD2 (5 bases). Germline V lookup: CDR1 SGDLS, CDR2 YYNGEE. There are 13 residues in the CDR3. V lost 0 bases to trimming and J lost 6 bases, with 6 bases between them. CDR3 loop: CASSVGGPGELFF. The CDR3, as DNA: TGTGCCAGCAGCGTAGGAGGGCCCGGGGAGCTGTTTTTT. Complete variable domain (other parts from reference TRBV9 and TRBJ2-2): DSGVTQTPKHLITATGQRVTLRCSPRSGDLSVYWYQQSLDQGLQFLIQYYNGEERAKGNILERFSAQQFPDLHSELNLSSLELGDSALYFCASSVGGPGELFFGEGSRLTVL.

J is TRBJ2-5 and V is TRBV6-5; TRBD2 matches at 7 bases. The V and J ends lost 5 bases and 2 bases, in that order; junction bases with no gene match: 8. This CDR3 spans 15 amino acids. Germline V lookup: CDR1 MNHEY, CDR2 SVGAGI. CDR3 sequence: CASSPLAGAQETQYF. CDR3 DNA: TGTGCCAGCAGTCCACTGGCGGGAGCACAAGAGACCCAGTACTTC.

The rearrangement links TRBV6-5 to TRBJ1-1; D possibly corresponds to TRBD1 (5 bases). Trimming took off 6 bases at V and 1 base at J, with 12 bases between the two ends. From germline, CDR1 is MNHEY and CDR2 SVGAGI. The CDR3 is made up of 14 amino acids. The CDR3 DNA reads as TGTGCCAGCAGCCCGGGACTGCCGAACACTGAAGCTTTCTTT. It encodes CASSPGLPNTEAFF.

The chain recombines TRBV19 with TRBJ2-2, with TRBD2 matching over 8 bases. Per germline, CDR1 LNHDA and CDR2 SQIVND (reference sequence). The CDR3 runs 16 residues. V trimming: 5 bases; J trimming: 0 bases; junction bases outside the gene matches: 5. DNA for the CDR3: TGTGCCAGTAGTGTAACTAGCGGAGCGAACACCGGGGAGCTGTTTTTT. Translated: CASSVTSGANTGELFF.

This clone was picked up one time. This chain uses TRBV5-8 with TRBJ2-2, with 14 positions matching TRBD2. CDR3 length: 17 amino acids. Trimming removed 1 base from V and 5 bases from J; junction bases left unmatched: 4. In germline, CDR1 is SGHTS, CDR2 YDEGEE. The CDR3 reads CASSLPGLAGETGELFF. In DNA, the CDR3 is TGTGCCAGCAGCTTGCCGGGACTAGCGGGAGAAACCGGGGAGCTGTTTTTT.

The CDR3 sequence is CASSFPAADYNEQFF. The CDR3 coding sequence is TGTGCCAGCAGCTTTCCGGCGGCGGATTACAATGAGCAGTTCTTC. The chain uses TRBV3-1 (or the pseudogene TRBV3-2) and TRBJ2-1; D gene unclear. Germline CDR1 and CDR2: LGHDT and YNNKEL (reference sequence). Trimming took 5 bases from V and 4 from J, leaving 15 bases between them. The CDR3 consists of 15 residues.

V is TRBV6-5 and J is TRBJ1-5; a weak D match, TRBD1 (6 bases). Trimming removed 7 bases from V and 2 bases from J, with 12 bases in between. The CDR3 runs 14 residues. CDR1 MNHEY and CDR2 SVGAGI come from the germline V gene. The CDR3, as DNA: TGTGCCAGCACGTGGGCAGGGGGCAATCAGCCCCAGCATTTT. Translation gives CASTWAGGNQPQHF.

The gene calls are TRBV19 and TRBJ2-3; TRBD2 aligns across 9 bases. With 4 bases clipped from V and 0 bases from J, the junction kept 2 bases outside the gene matches. CDR3 length: 15 residues. From germline, CDR1 is LNHDA and CDR2 SQIVND (reference sequence). In DNA, the CDR3 is TGTGCCAGTAGTACAACTAGCGGGAGCACAGATACGCAGTATTTT. Residues: CASSTTSGSTDTQYF.

This clone was found a few times. V gene TRBV11-3 combines with J gene TRBJ2-7, with 9 bases that match TRBD1. Per the germline V gene, CDR1 is SGHNT and CDR2 is YENEEA. With V trimmed by 5 bases and J by 1 base, 6 bases remained unmatched. The CDR3 is made up of 15 amino acids. CDR3 protein: CASSPDRGRSYEQYF. The CDR3 coding sequence is TGTGCCAGCAGCCCGGACAGGGGCAGGTCCTACGAGCAGTACTTC.

V and J are TRBV18 and TRBJ1-1, with D possibly being TRBD1 (5 bases). CDR1 is KGHSH and CDR2 is LQKENI in the germline V gene. V shed 6 bases and J shed 3 bases, with 8 bases lying between them. This CDR3 comprises 12 residues. Written as DNA, the CDR3 is TGTGCCAGCTCCGGCAGGGACACTGAAGCTTTCTTT. Its protein is CASSGRDTEAFF.

This clone showed up just once. The chain is built from TRBV2 and TRBJ2-7; no reliable D call. In germline, CDR1 is SNHLY, CDR2 FYNNEI. CDR3 length equals 14 residues. Trimming left V 2 bases short and J 6 bases short, with 14 bases between. In nucleotides, the CDR3 is TGTGCCAGCAGTGAAACAAGAACAGCTGCCGAGCAGTACTTC. The encoded protein is CASSETRTAAEQYF.

The V gene is TRBV5-1, the J gene TRBJ1-4, with 7 bases matching TRBD1. Germline V gene sequence: CDR1 SGHRS, CDR2 YFSETQ. The CDR3 has 16 residues. The V gene end was trimmed by 5 bases and the J gene end by 0 bases; junction bases not matched to a gene: 7. This CDR3 reads CASSIQGSATNEKLFF. For the CDR3, the DNA is TGCGCCAGCAGTATACAGGGGTCTGCAACTAATGAAAAACTGTTTTTT.

J is TRBJ1-6 and V is TRBV10-3; no reliable D call. The V gene lost 10 bases and the J gene lost 4 bases, with 20 bases spanning the gap. From germline, CDR1 is ENHRY and CDR2 SYGVKD. CDR3 length: 16 amino acids. The CDR3 DNA sequence: TGTGCCACCACCGACTCAGCCACCCGGTATAATTCACCCCTCCACTTT. It translates to CATTDSATRYNSPLHF.

J is TRBJ2-5 and V is TRBV7-2; 8 bases are a match to TRBD2. Trimming took 4 bases from V and 4 from J; bases not matched to a gene: 11. CDR3 length equals 16 residues. Germline-derived CDR1 and CDR2 are SGHTA and FQGNSA. The CDR3 bases are TGTGCCAGCAGCTCGCAATCCGGGACTAGGAGAGAGACCCAGTACTTC. This gives the protein CASSSQSGTRRETQYF.

The V gene is TRBV29-1, the J gene TRBJ2-5; D gene ambiguous. From germline, CDR1 is SQVTM and CDR2 ANQGSEA. V gave up 7 bases and J gave up 1 base, with 4 bases separating them. The CDR3 loop spans 10 amino acids. CDR3 protein: CSGGQETQYF. For the CDR3, the DNA is TGCAGCGGCGGCCAAGAGACCCAGTACTTC.

This rearrangement joins TRBV5-1 to TRBJ2-1, with D hard to call. Trimming cost V 4 bases and J 0 bases, with 11 bases left between them. The CDR3 contains 15 residues. Looked up from germline, CDR1 is SGHRS and CDR2 is YFSETQ. CDR3 sequence (DNA): TGCGCCAGCAGCATGGACCGAGCCTCCTACAATGAGCAGTTCTTC. The encoded protein is CASSMDRASYNEQFF.